The 6 T cell receptor beta chains below were found in one sample sequenced in a study of T cell responses to AZD1222 COVID-19 vaccine. Generated by immunoSEQ multiplex PCR, the TCRdb table keeps only in-frame clones and is missing some. The data show roughly 120,000 clones, just over 85% seen once. The material was peripheral blood, obtained on day 0 of AZD1222 vaccination. The receptors shown here come from an adult in good health.

V is TRBV7-2 and J is TRBJ1-2; TRBD1 matches 9 bases. The CDR3 consists of 14 residues. V lost 2 bases and J lost 6; bases outside the gene matches: 4. The germline gives CDR1 SGHTA, CDR2 FQGNSA. CDR3 bases: TGTGCCAGCAGCTTAACCGGACAGGGGAATGGCTACACCTTC. It encodes CASSLTGQGNGYTF. Variable domain in full (rest from reference TRBV7-2 and TRBJ1-2): GAGVSQSPSNKVTEKGKDVELRCDPISGHTALYWYRQSLGQGLEFLIYFQGNSAPDKSGLPSDRFSAERTGGSVSTLTIQRTQQEDSAVYLCASSLTGQGNGYTFGSGTRLTVV.

V is TRBV5-5 and J is TRBJ1-1; D is possibly TRBD1 (6 bases). Trimming shortened V by 5 bases and J by 5 bases, and 16 bases separated the two germline ends. The CDR3 contains 14 residues. The germline V gene encodes CDR1 SGHKS and CDR2 YYEKEE (reference sequence). The CDR3 spells CASSPGGGWTEAFF. For the CDR3, the DNA is TGTGCCAGCAGTCCCGGGGGCGGGTGGACTGAAGCTTTCTTT.

V usage is TRBV3-1 (or the pseudogene TRBV3-2) and J usage is TRBJ1-3; 7 bases are a match to TRBD1. This CDR3 has 15 amino acids. Germline V CDR1 and CDR2: LGHDT, YNNKEL (reference sequence). J was trimmed by 0 bases and V by 6 bases; bases with no gene match: 5. The CDR3 sequence: CASRDRQGSGNTIYF. In DNA form, the CDR3 reads TGTGCCAGCAGAGATAGACAGGGCTCTGGAAACACCATATATTTT.

The chain has TRBV6-2 or TRBV6-3 and TRBJ1-2, with a weak D call TRBD1 (5 bases). Trimming removed 5 bases from V and 8 bases from J, with 21 bases in between. Germline CDR1 MNHEY, CDR2 SVGEGT. The CDR3 is 15 residues long. This CDR3 reads CASSQRQTRNGGYTF. CDR3 coding DNA: TGTGCCAGCAGTCAACGACAGACTCGTAACGGGGGCTACACCTTC.

The V call is TRBV30, the J call TRBJ2-7; D uncertain. Germline CDR1 is GTSNPN and CDR2 is SVGIG (reference sequence). The CDR3 loop spans 14 amino acids. Trimming cost V 2 bases and J 2 bases, with 13 bases left between them. CDR3 sequence (DNA): TGTGCCTGGAGTCGACTGGACGGAGCCTACGAGCAGTACTTC. Amino acid sequence: CAWSRLDGAYEQYF.

This clone is a singleton in its sample. The rearrangement joins TRBV12-5 to TRBJ1-5; D is unresolved. Germline-derived CDR1 and CDR2 are LGHNT and FRNRAP. The CDR3 totals 13 residues. Trimming left V 6 bases short and J 2 bases short, with 8 bases between. The CDR3 coding sequence is TGTGCTAGTGGAATACTGGGCAATCAGCCCCAGCATTTT. Its protein product is CASGILGNQPQHF.